One T cell receptor (beta chain) is described in this entry. Its target is unknown. J was trimmed by 7 bases and V by 5 bases; bases with no gene match: 10. Looked up from germline, CDR1 is MNHNY and CDR2 is SVGAGI (reference sequence). This CDR3 region has 14 residues. This entry is derived from a study of T cells in localized non-small cell lung cancer. Study-wide points: Only one tumor region was sequenced, so heterogeneity remains possible. Turning up in adjacent lung were a median around 50 of the top 100 tumor clones. Uninvolved adjacent lung had the highest recorded T cell clonality, with tumor below it.

The protocol was immunoSEQ multiplex PCR, while the TCRdb copy is restricted to in-frame clones and leaves out a portion. The data contain 45,000 to 60,000 clones, under 85% of them singletons. The sequence was obtained from a female donor over 55 with stage II squamous cell lung carcinoma. V is TRBV6-6 and J is TRBJ1-2; 7 nucleotides align to TRBD1. This specimen consisted of peripheral blood, obtained before any cancer treatment. The CDR3 coding sequence is TGTGCCAGCAGTCAACTTCAGGGGGTGGGTGGCTACACCTTC. Protein: CASSQLQGVGGYTF.